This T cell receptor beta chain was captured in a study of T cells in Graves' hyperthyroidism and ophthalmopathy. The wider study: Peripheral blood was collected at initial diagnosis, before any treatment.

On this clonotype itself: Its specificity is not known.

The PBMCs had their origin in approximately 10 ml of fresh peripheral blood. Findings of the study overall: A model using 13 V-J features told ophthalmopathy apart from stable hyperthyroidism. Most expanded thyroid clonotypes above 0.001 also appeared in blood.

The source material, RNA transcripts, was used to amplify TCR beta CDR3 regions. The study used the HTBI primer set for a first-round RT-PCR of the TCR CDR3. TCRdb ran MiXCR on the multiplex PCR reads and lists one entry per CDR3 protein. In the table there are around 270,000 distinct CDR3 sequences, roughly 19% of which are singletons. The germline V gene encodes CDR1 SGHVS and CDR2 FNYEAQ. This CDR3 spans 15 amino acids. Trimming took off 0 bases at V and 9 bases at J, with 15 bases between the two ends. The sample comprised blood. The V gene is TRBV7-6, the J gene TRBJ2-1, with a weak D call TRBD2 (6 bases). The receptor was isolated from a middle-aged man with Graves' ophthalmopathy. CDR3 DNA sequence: TGTGCCAGCAGCTTAGCGGCTAGCGAGAGAAGTGAGCAGTTCTTC. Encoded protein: CASSLAASERSEQFF.